A single sample is the source of the 17 T cell receptor beta chains below, sequenced in a study of blood T cell repertoires in COVID-19. Only in-frame clones appear in the TCRdb table, and some are missing; sequencing was by immunoSEQ multiplex PCR. The repertoire holds approximately 240,000 clones, with under 85% as singletons. Sequenced input: peripheral blood. Source of these receptors: a woman in her forties with active or convalescent COVID-19.

J is TRBJ2-7 and V is TRBV2; 11 bases are shared with TRBD2. The J segment lost 2 bases and the V segment lost 9 bases, leaving 9 bases of the junction unmatched. The CDR3 is 15 residues long. Germline lookup yields CDR1 SNHLY and CDR2 FYNNEI. The CDR3 loop reads CARTGTSGDTYEQYF. The CDR3, as DNA: TGTGCCAGGACCGGGACTAGCGGTGATACCTACGAGCAGTACTTC.

This sequence joins TRBV30 and TRBJ1-2; tentative D call: TRBD1 (6 bases). This CDR3 is built from 14 residues. CDR1 GTSNPN and CDR2 SVGIG come from the germline V gene (reference sequence). V lost 3 bases to trimming and J lost 3 bases, with 14 bases between them. The CDR3 DNA follows: TGTGCCTGGAGACCCCCAGGGGCCGACTATGGCTACACCTTC. Its protein is CAWRPPGADYGYTF. Full variable domain (rest looked up from reference TRBV30 and TRBJ1-2): SQTIHQWPATLVQPVGSPLSLECTVEGTSNPNLYWYRQAAGRGLQLLFYSVGIGQISSEVPQNLSASRPQDRQFILSSKKLLLSDSGFYLCAWRPPGADYGYTFGSGTRLTVV.

This sequence joins TRBV10-1 and TRBJ2-2, with 9 bases identical to TRBD1. CDR3 size: 19 residues. Germline lookup yields CDR1 WNHNN and CDR2 SYGVQD (reference sequence). The CDR3 region has the DNA TGCGCGCCAGCACTCCGTCGGTTCCCGGGACAGGGAGGAACCGGGGAGCTGTTTTTT. This translates into CAPALRRFPGQGGTGELFF.

CDR3 residues: CASSEALGTGFQPQHF. The CDR3 DNA follows: TGTGCCAGCAGTGAAGCGCTGGGGACAGGGTTCCAGCCCCAGCATTTT. The V call is TRBV6-1, the J call TRBJ1-5; 9 bases line up with TRBD1. The CDR3 sequence is 16 residues long. Trimming at V came to 0 bases and at J to 7 bases, leaving 7 bases not matched to a gene. Germline values: CDR1 MNHNS, CDR2 SASEGT.

In its sample, this clone was seen a few times. The CDR3 loop reads CASSQGWGAGELFF. In DNA form, the CDR3 reads TGTGCCAGCAGCCAGGGTTGGGGGGCCGGGGAGCTGTTTTTT. This chain uses TRBV11-2 with TRBJ2-2, with a weak D call TRBD2 (6 bases). Germline loops: CDR1 SGHAT, CDR2 FQNNGV. Trimming stripped 5 bases from V and 6 bases from J, with 13 bases between. The CDR3 spans 14 residues.

As regards this clone: Germline and junction disagree at one end, which may indicate a read error. The J gene is TRBJ1-4, the V gene TRBV30; D is uncertain. Germline CDR1 is GTSNPN and CDR2 is SVGIG (reference sequence). The CDR3 is 12 residues long. CDR3 sequence (DNA): TGTGCCTGGACGACAACTGATGAAAAACTGTTTTTT. Residues: CAWTTTDEKLFF.

This chain uses TRBV10-3 with TRBJ1-3; D not resolved. This CDR3 comprises 13 residues. Between the trimmed V and J ends, which lost 2 bases and 8 bases, there was a span of 10 bases. Germline CDR1 and CDR2: ENHRY and SYGVKD. CDR3 in amino acids: CAISEVIGYTIYF. The DNA of the CDR3 is TGTGCCATCAGTGAGGTAATCGGTTACACCATATATTTT.

This sequence joins TRBV12-3 or TRBV12-4 and TRBJ2-7; TRBD2 is a possible D gene (6 bases). V was trimmed by 5 bases and J by 4 bases, leaving 9 bases between them. The length of the CDR3 is 12 residues. The CDR3 nucleotides are TGTGCCAGCAGTCTTGGGAGGTACGAGCAGTACTTC. Amino acid sequence: CASSLGRYEQYF.

The rearrangement uses TRBV9 and TRBJ2-1, with D possibly TRBD2 on 7 matching bases. Trimming left V 0 bases short and J 5 bases short, with 18 bases between. Germline assignment: CDR1 SGDLS and CDR2 YYNGEE. The CDR3 loop spans 17 amino acids. The CDR3 region is CASSVGGRGGGDNEQFF. DNA for the CDR3: TGTGCCAGCAGCGTAGGAGGCCGCGGAGGGGGGGACAATGAGCAGTTCTTC.

The chain recombines TRBV7-9 with TRBJ2-3, with TRBD2 as a possible D gene (6 bases). CDR3 size: 15 residues. Trimming took 4 bases from V and 5 from J, leaving 16 bases between them. In germline, CDR1 is SEHNR, CDR2 FQNEAQ (reference sequence). For the CDR3, the DNA is TGTGCCAGCAGCTCCTACGGGACTCACGTAGATACGCAGTATTTT. It encodes CASSSYGTHVDTQYF.

Many counts were recorded for this clone. This rearrangement joins TRBV9 to TRBJ1-1; 7 bases are a match to TRBD1. The V gene's germline CDR1 is SGDLS and CDR2 YYNGEE. With V trimmed by 3 bases and J by 6 bases, 11 bases remained unmatched. The length of the CDR3 is 15 residues. Here the CDR3 reads CASSGDTGQRAEAFF. In DNA form, the CDR3 reads TGTGCCAGCAGCGGGGATACGGGACAGCGCGCTGAAGCTTTCTTT.

The chain combines TRBV14 with TRBJ1-2; 9 nucleotides line up with TRBD1. The CDR3 length is 16 residues. V shed 4 bases, J shed 3 bases, and the junction held 9 bases outside the gene matches. Germline-derived CDR1 and CDR2 are SGHDN and FVKESK. This chain's CDR3 is CASSPNSQGAYYGYTF. The DNA for the CDR3 is TGTGCCAGCAGCCCAAACTCACAGGGGGCGTACTATGGCTACACCTTC.

V usage is TRBV30 and J usage is TRBJ1-5; 10 bases fit TRBD1. The CDR3 consists of 14 residues. Germline V gives CDR1 GTSNPN, CDR2 SVGIG (reference sequence). J gave up 6 bases and V 1 base, and 3 bases lay outside the gene matches. Written as DNA, the CDR3 is TGTGCCTGGAGTGGACAGGGGGCCGGTCAGCCCCAGCATTTT. The encoded protein is CAWSGQGAGQPQHF.

V usage is TRBV29-1 and J usage is TRBJ2-3, with 14 bases fitting TRBD2. Germline-derived CDR1 and CDR2 are SQVTM and ANQGSEA. CDR3 length equals 15 residues. V dropped 2 bases and J dropped 3; count of bases not matched to a gene: 1. Here the CDR3 reads CSVERLAGGTDTQYF. Here the CDR3 DNA reads TGCAGCGTTGAAAGACTAGCGGGGGGGACAGATACGCAGTATTTT.

V and J are TRBV19 and TRBJ1-4; D gene ambiguous. Germline V gene sequence: CDR1 LNHDA, CDR2 SQIVND (reference sequence). Trimming removed 3 bases from V and 0 bases from J, with 8 bases in between. The CDR3 totals 15 residues. The CDR3 bases are TGTGCCAGTAGTATGGGAGGTGCAACTAATGAAAAACTGTTTTTT. This translates into CASSMGGATNEKLFF.

The rearrangement uses TRBV11-2 and TRBJ2-1, with D tentatively TRBD2 (7 bases). The CDR3 contains 16 residues. Germline CDR1 is SGHAT and CDR2 is FQNNGV. Between the trimmed V and J ends, which lost 5 bases and 0 bases, there was a span of 14 bases. As DNA, the CDR3 is TGTGCCAGCAGCAGAGGGGGAGGGATCTCCTACAATGAGCAGTTCTTC. It specifies CASSRGGGISYNEQFF.

This chain joins TRBV15 and TRBJ1-1; possible D gene TRBD1, 6 bases. The CDR3 length is 16 residues. The V and J ends lost 1 base and 3 bases respectively, with 15 bases between them. CDR1 is LNHNV and CDR2 is YYDKDF in the germline V gene (reference sequence). The CDR3 sequence: CATSRGQGTGDTEAFF. CDR3 DNA sequence: TGTGCCACCAGCAGAGGTCAGGGGACCGGGGACACTGAAGCTTTCTTT.